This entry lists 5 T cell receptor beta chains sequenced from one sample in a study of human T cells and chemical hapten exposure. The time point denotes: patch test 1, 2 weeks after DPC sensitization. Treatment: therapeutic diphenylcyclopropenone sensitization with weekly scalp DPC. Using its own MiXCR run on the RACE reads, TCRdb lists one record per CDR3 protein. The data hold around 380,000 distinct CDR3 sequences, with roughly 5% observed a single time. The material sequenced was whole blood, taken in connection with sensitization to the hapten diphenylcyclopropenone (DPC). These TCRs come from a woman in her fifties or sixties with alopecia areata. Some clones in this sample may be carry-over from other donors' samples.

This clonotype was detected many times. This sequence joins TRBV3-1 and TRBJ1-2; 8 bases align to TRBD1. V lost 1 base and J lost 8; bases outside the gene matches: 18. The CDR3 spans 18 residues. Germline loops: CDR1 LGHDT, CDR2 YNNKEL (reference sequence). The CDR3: CASSQGKRRAGGERGYTF. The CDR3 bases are TGTGCCAGCAGCCAAGGAAAAAGGAGGGCAGGGGGCGAGCGCGGCTACACCTTC.

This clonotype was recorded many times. CDR3 loop: CASSFHPGPEQYF. As DNA, the CDR3 is TGTGCCAGCAGTTTTCATCCGGGGCCCGAGCAGTACTTC. The J gene is TRBJ2-7, the V gene TRBV28; D possibly uses TRBD1 or TRBD2 (5 bases each). The germline V gene has CDR1 MDHEN and CDR2 SYDVKM. V dropped 3 bases and J dropped 6 bases, with 12 bases sitting between them. This CDR3 has 13 residues.

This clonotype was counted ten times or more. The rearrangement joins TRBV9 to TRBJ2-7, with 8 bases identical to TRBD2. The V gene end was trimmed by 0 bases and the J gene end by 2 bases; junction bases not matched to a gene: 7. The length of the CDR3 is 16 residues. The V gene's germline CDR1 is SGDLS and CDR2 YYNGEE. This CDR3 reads CASSVGGPAGAYEQYF. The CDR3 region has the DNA TGTGCCAGCAGCGTAGGCGGGCCAGCGGGGGCCTACGAGCAGTACTTC. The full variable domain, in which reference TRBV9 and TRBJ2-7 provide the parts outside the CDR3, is DSGVTQTPKHLITATGQRVTLRCSPRSGDLSVYWYQQSLDQGLQFLIQYYNGEERAKGNILERFSAQQFPDLHSELNLSSLELGDSALYFCASSVGGPAGAYEQYFGPGTRLTVT.

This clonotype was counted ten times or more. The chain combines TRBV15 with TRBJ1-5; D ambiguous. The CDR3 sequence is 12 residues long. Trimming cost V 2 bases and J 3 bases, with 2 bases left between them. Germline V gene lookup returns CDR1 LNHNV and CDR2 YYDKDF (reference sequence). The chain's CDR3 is CATSRTNQPQHF. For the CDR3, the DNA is TGTGCCACCAGCAGAACCAATCAGCCCCAGCATTTT.

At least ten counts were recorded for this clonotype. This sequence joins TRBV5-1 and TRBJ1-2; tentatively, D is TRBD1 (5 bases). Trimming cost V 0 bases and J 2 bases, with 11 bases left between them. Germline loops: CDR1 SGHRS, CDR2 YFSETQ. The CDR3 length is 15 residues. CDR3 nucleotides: TGCGCCAGCAGCTTGGCTCAGGGTCTGAACTATGGCTACACCTTC. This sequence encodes CASSLAQGLNYGYTF.